Sequencing of this TCR beta chain was carried out in a study of PD-L1 blockade in urothelial cancer. Overall study context: A median around 140,000 T cells were found in blood samples.

The germline V gene has CDR1 SGHVS and CDR2 FQNEAQ. V dropped 5 bases and J dropped 1 base, with 14 bases sitting between them. The CDR3 sequence is 15 residues long. Every PCR received spiked-in synthetic TCR analog templates. Method: immunoSEQ multiplex PCR; TCRdb's copy keeps in-frame clones and lacks some. The repertoire has 50,000 or so clones, around 87% of them found once; the top ten carry less than 11%. Described time point: peripheral blood 6 weeks after treatment start. This TCR came from a man in his 60s with urothelial cancer. The chain has TRBV7-8 and TRBJ1-1, with a tentative D call TRBD1 (6 bases). Material: PBMCs, obtained around atezolizumab (anti-PD-L1) treatment. This CDR3 reads CASSPPGGPNTEAFF. The DNA of the CDR3 is TGTGCCAGCAGCCCACCGGGGGGGCCGAACACTGAAGCTTTCTTT. Full variable domain (outside the CDR3, taken from reference TRBV7-8 and TRBJ1-1): GAGVSQSPRYKVAKRGQDVALRCDPISGHVSLFWYQQALGQGPEFLTYFQNEAQLDKSGLPSDRFFAERPEGSVSTLKIQRTQQEDSAVYLCASSPPGGPNTEAFFGQGTRLTVV.